This TCR beta chain stems from a study of T cell responses to AZD1222 COVID-19 vaccine. Here immunoSEQ multiplex PCR was the method, and the copy in TCRdb shows in-frame clones only, minus some. The top ten clones hold about 3.5% of a sample with 90,000 to 130,000 clones, more than 70% of them seen once. This clone was seen more than once but under ten times. Between the trimmed V and J ends, which lost 0 bases and 8 bases, there was a span of 13 bases. This CDR3 comprises 13 residues. Germline-derived CDR1 and CDR2 are GTSNPN and SVGIG (reference sequence). The sequence was collected from an adult in good health. This material consisted of peripheral blood, taken on day 0 of AZD1222 vaccination. The V gene is TRBV30, the J gene TRBJ1-2; a possible D gene is TRBD1 (6 bases). This CDR3 reads CAWSVGGQRGYTF. The CDR3 DNA is TGTGCCTGGAGTGTAGGGGGGCAGCGCGGCTACACCTTC.